A selection of T cell receptor beta chains follows, all from one sample in a study of blood T cells in healthy people across ages. TCRdb passed the 5' RACE reads through MiXCR, listing each CDR3 protein once. The sample lists about 720,000 distinct CDR3 sequences, approximately 25% occurring once. This sample also belongs to another study, concerning T cells of mothers and their children.

Sequencing was done on a sample of blood. The origin of the receptors is a boy younger than 18 in good health. The conserved cysteine and the conserved F or W are not part of the CDR3 here. Clone size appears in some rows only: once, few, many, or a class for an expanded clone.

clone_size v_call cdr3_aa
- TRBV20-1 SADPGLGLLYEQY
few TRBV6-2/TRBV6-3 ASSQQGKLGNQPQH
few TRBV9 ASSVAGGANEAF
- TRBV28 ASSLGQTTSYEQY
many TRBV6-4 ARKGMGPKGYEQY
few TRBV4-2 ASSQALASEQY
few TRBV28 ASRGRKGAYEQY
few TRBV18 ASSEGQGLFYEQY
- TRBV6-1 ASTGDRGHDTGELF
few TRBV29-1 SARGLAGVTDTQY
few TRBV6-5 ASSHTSLGANVLT
- TRBV28 ASEPSSYNEQF
many TRBV12-3/TRBV12-4 ASSPTHGTGLEQY
- TRBV6-6 ASIGAPRGKTQY
many TRBV3-1 ASSQDVRSPLH
- TRBV7-2 ASSLASFPGIETQY
- TRBV7-9 ASSLSASLGGNEQF
- TRBV6-2/TRBV6-3 ASSYRKGRGTEAF
few TRBV28 ASSLGGPPPYEQF
- TRBV7-9 ASSWLAEQETQY
- TRBV5-1 ASSTNRNEKLF
many TRBV18 ASSPGGNEQF
few TRBV20-1 SAPNPRQGYNEQF
- TRBV29-1 SVELRSLNTGELF
few TRBV29-1 SVVAPQSSYEQY
- TRBV6-5 ASNPGGADTQY
- TRBV7-2 ASEREGLADTKNIQY
- TRBV5-1 ASSTQGVGTEAF
few TRBV28 ASSPTGLSYEQY
- TRBV14 ASSQWGSYNEQF
- TRBV10-3 AIGPGTGQYGYT
- TRBV7-9 ASSLWTGSTGELF
few TRBV29-1 SVRPGQGSYEQY
- TRBV6-6 ASREPTGGNQPQH
- TRBV6-5 ASSDSIGTGGADTQY
- TRBV5-1 ASSRGLALEQF
many TRBV4-3 ASSQGPTSGGLYEQY
- TRBV6-6 ASSYLGVGYGYT
- TRBV12-3/TRBV12-4 ASSFGASVNNEQF
- TRBV5-1 ASRLSRENYGYT